This TCR beta chain was profiled in a study of T cell changes during pregnancy in multiple sclerosis. J was trimmed by 4 bases and V by 1 base; bases with no gene match: 4. Germline V lookup: CDR1 SEHNR, CDR2 FQNEAQ (reference sequence). The CDR3 extends over 16 amino acids. Measured with immunoSEQ multiplex PCR; TCRdb has only the in-frame clones, and not every one. The sample shows around 70,000 clones, just under 95% of them seen only once. The TCR comes from a female donor in good health, enrolled as a control in a pregnancy study. This chain uses TRBV7-9 with TRBJ2-1; 10 nucleotides match TRBD1. The sequences come from peripheral blood, collected after pregnancy. CDR3 region: CASSLGQGAEYNEQFF. As DNA, the CDR3 is TGTGCCAGCAGCTTAGGACAGGGGGCTGAGTACAATGAGCAGTTCTTC.